The TCR beta chain under discussion was sequenced for a study of PD-1 blockade in classical Hodgkin lymphoma. General observations from the study: Reported findings placed baseline TCR diversity lower in newly diagnosed patients (compared with healthy donors). Diversity in CD4+ TCRs, unlike that measured in CD8+ TCRs, had risen significantly by C4D1. Exclusion covered patients beginning nivolumab under 1 year post-ASCT.

This CDR3 contains 13 residues. From germline, CDR1 is LNHDA and CDR2 SQIVND (reference sequence). Trimming shortened V by 3 bases and J by 4 bases, and 9 bases separated the two germline ends. Profiled with immunoSEQ multiplex PCR; TCRdb holds only in-frame clones, not every one. The top ten hold roughly 9.7% of the sample, which has 30,000 to 40,000 clones, over 65% seen once. Brentuximab vedotin exposure varied, and every patient relapsed after autologous stem cell transplantation. As to this clone: What it binds is unknown.

This rearrangement joins TRBV19 to TRBJ1-1; D remains unclear. The specimen was peripheral blood mononuclear cells (PBMCs), collected at baseline. This TCR was sampled from a human donor with classical Hodgkin lymphoma. Written as DNA, the CDR3 is TGTGCCAGTAGTATTCTGAGTACCACTGAAGCTTTCTTT. Translating it yields CASSILSTTEAFF.